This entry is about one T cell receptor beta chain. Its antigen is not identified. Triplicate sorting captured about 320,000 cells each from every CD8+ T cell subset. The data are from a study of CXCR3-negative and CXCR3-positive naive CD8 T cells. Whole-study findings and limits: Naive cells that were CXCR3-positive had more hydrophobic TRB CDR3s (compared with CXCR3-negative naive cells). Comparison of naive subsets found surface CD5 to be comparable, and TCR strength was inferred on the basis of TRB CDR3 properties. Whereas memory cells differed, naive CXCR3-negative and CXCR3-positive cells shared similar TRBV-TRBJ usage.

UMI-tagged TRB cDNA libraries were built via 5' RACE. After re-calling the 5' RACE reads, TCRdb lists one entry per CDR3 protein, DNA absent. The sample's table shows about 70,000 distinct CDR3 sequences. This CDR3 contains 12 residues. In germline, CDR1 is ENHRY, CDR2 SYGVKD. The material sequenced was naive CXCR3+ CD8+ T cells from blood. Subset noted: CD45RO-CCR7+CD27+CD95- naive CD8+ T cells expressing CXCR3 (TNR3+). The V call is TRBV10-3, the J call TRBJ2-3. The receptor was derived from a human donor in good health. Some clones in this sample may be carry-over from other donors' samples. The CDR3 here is CAIMGSTDTQYF.